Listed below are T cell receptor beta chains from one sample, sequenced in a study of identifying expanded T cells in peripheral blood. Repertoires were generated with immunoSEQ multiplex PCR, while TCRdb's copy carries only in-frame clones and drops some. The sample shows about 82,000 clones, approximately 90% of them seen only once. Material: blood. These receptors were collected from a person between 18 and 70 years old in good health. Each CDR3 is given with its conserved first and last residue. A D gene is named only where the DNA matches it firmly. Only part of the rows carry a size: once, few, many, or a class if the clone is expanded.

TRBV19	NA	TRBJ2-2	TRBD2	CASSVGTSGSGELFF	TGTGCCAGTAGTGTCGGGACTAGCGGGAGTGGGGAGCTGTTTTTT
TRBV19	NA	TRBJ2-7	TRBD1	CASRAGTGDSYEQYF	TGTGCCAGTAGAGCCGGGACAGGGGACTCCTACGAGCAGTACTTC
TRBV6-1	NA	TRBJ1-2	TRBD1	CASSEAHGQGAYGYTF	TGTGCCAGCAGTGAAGCCCACGGACAGGGCGCCTATGGCTACACCTTC
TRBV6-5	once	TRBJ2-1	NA	CASNPTRTGNEQFF	TGTGCCAGCAACCCGACCCGGACTGGAAATGAGCAGTTCTTC
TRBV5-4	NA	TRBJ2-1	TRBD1	CASSLGTGISNEQFF	TGTGCCAGCAGCCTTGGGACAGGGATATCGAATGAGCAGTTCTTC
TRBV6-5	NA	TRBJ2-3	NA	CASSYREAGPDTQYF	TGTGCCAGCAGTTACCGAGAGGCAGGGCCAGATACGCAGTATTTT
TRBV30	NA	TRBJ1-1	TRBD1	CAYQLTGDTEAFF	TGTGCCTACCAACTCACAGGGGACACTGAAGCTTTCTTT
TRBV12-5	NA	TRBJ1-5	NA	CASGLVRHLLTDPKSNQPQHF	TGTGCTAGTGGTTTGGTACGTCATCTGTTGACGGACCCCAAGAGTAATCAGCCCCAGCATTTT
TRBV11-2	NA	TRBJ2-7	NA	CASSFPDSPYEQYF	TGTGCCAGCAGCTTCCCGGACTCCCCCTACGAGCAGTACTTC
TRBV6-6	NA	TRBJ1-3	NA	CASSYSTEGGGNTIYF	TGTGCCAGCAGTTACTCGACGGAGGGTGGTGGAAACACCATATATTTT
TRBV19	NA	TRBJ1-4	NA	CASSTGRVVEKLFF	TGTGCCAGTTCAACGGGAAGGGTGGTGGAAAAACTGTTTTTT
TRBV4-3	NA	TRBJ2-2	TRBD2	CASSQESPLAGRPGELFF	TGCGCCAGCAGCCAAGAGAGTCCGCTAGCGGGGAGGCCCGGGGAGCTGTTTTTT